Sequencing of this T cell receptor beta chain was carried out in a study of cytomegalovirus exposure and HLA in healthy donors. This PCR relied on a set of 60 Vbeta primers and 13 Jbeta primers. Here immunoSEQ multiplex PCR was the method, and the copy in TCRdb shows in-frame clones only, minus some. The data show about 62,000 clones, more than 70% seen once. Trimming removed 2 bases from V and 8 bases from J; junction bases left unmatched: 4. CDR1 and CDR2 (germline): MNHEY, SVGAGI. CDR3 length: 13 amino acids. Donors counted as nominally healthy when sampled, yet unrecorded immune exposures were likely.

The source is a man between 18 and 35 years old in good health and CMV-seronegative. The source material was PBMCs. The chain is built from TRBV6-5 and TRBJ2-5; 8 bases agree with TRBD2. The chain's CDR3 is CASSYGLADTQYF. The DNA of the CDR3 is TGTGCCAGCAGTTACGGACTAGCAGACACCCAGTACTTC.